This TCR beta chain was captured by sequencing in a study of T-cell memory formation after mild COVID-19. Study as a whole: TCR clusters were mostly donor specific. The study, taken as a whole, reports: Among CD4+ contracting clones, most were CM and EM, and CD8+ ones EMRA.

On this clonotype: Its antigen is currently unknown.

TCRdb reanalysed the 5' RACE reads using MiXCR and keeps one entry per CDR3 protein. This table has approximately 290,000 distinct CDR3 sequences, more than 15% appearing once. Germline CDR1 reads SGHRS; CDR2 reads YFSETQ. The ends were cut back, 4 bases at V and 6 bases at J, with 14 bases in the middle. The CDR3 is 13 residues long. This TCR derives from a man in his late teens or twenties who had mild COVID-19 (a few samples of this study predate the infection). Cell type and time point are not known. The gene calls are TRBV5-1 and TRBJ2-7; D remains unclear. The sample was PBMCs or a T cell subset sorted from them (not recorded which). The CDR3 DNA sequence: TGCGCCAGCAGCCCGGACGGTAGTCTCGAGCAGTACTTC. Translated, it gives CASSPDGSLEQYF.